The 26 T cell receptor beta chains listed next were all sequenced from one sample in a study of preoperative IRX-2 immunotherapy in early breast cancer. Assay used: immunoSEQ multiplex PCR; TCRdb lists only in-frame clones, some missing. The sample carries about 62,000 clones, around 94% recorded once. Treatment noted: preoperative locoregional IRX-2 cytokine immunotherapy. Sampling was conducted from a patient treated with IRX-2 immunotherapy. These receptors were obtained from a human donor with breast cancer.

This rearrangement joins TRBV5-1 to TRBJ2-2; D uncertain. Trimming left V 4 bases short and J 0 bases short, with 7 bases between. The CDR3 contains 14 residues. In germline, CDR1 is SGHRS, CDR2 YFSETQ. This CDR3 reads CASSEDPNTGELFF. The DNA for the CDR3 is TGCGCCAGCAGCGAGGACCCGAACACCGGGGAGCTGTTTTTT.

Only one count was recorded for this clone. CDR3 DNA sequence: TGCAGCGTTACCCCTAGCGGGAGGGCCTTCCACAATGAGCAGTTCTTC. As protein: CSVTPSGRAFHNEQFF. This rearrangement joins TRBV29-1 to TRBJ2-1; 12 bases fit TRBD2. Germline assignment: CDR1 SQVTM and CDR2 ANQGSEA. V lost 5 bases to trimming and J lost 5 bases; unmatched junction nucleotides: 10. The CDR3 sequence is 16 residues long.

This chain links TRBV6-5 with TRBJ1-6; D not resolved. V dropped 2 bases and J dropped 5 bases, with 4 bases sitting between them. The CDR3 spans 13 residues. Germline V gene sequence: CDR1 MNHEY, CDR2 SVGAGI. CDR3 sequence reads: CASSYVNNSPLHF. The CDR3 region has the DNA TGTGCCAGCAGTTACGTGAATAATTCACCCCTCCACTTT.

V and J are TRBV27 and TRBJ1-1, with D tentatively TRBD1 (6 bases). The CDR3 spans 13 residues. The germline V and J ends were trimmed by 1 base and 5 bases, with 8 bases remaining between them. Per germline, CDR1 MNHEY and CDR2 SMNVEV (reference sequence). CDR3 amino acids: CASSLWGATEAFF. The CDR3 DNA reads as TGTGCCAGCAGTTTATGGGGGGCTACTGAAGCTTTCTTT.

CDR3 nucleotide sequence: TGTGCCAGCTCCCAAGGACAGTTTGGAAACACCATATATTTT. Encoded protein: CASSQGQFGNTIYF. The V call is TRBV18, the J call TRBJ1-3, with a possible D match to TRBD1 (6 bases). This CDR3 contains 14 residues. Per the germline V gene, CDR1 is KGHSH and CDR2 is LQKENI. Trimming left V 6 bases short and J 3 bases short, with 12 bases between. The whole variable domain, filled in from reference TRBV18 and TRBJ1-3, reads NAGVMQNPRHLVRRRGQEARLRCSPMKGHSHVYWYRQLPEEGLKFMVYLQKENIIDESGMPKERFSAEFPKEGPSILRIQQVVRGDSAAYFCASSQGQFGNTIYFGEGSWLTVV.

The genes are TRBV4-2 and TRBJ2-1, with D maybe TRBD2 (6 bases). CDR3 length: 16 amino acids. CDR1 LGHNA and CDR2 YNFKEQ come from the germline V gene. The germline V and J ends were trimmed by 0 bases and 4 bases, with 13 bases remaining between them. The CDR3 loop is CASSQDLTGVYNEQFF. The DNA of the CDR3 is TGTGCCAGCAGCCAAGATCTCACGGGGGTTTACAATGAGCAGTTCTTC.

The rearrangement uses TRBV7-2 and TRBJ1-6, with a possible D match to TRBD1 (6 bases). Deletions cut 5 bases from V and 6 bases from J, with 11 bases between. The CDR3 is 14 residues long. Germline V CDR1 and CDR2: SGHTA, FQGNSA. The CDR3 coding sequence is TGTGCCAGCAGCCCGAGGGGGTTTAATTCACCCCTCCACTTT. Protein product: CASSPRGFNSPLHF.

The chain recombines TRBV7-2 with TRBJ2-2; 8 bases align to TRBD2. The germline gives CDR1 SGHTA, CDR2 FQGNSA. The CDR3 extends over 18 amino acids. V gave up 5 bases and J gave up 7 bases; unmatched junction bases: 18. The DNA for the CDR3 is TGTGCCAGCAGCCCCCATATTCCAACCGGGGGGGCTAACGGGGAGCTGTTTTTT. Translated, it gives CASSPHIPTGGANGELFF.

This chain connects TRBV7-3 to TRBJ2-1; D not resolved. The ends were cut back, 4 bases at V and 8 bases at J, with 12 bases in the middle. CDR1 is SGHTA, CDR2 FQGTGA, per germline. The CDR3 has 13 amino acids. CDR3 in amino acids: CASSSVAGYEQFF. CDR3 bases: TGTGCCAGCAGCTCCGTAGCTGGGTATGAGCAGTTCTTC.

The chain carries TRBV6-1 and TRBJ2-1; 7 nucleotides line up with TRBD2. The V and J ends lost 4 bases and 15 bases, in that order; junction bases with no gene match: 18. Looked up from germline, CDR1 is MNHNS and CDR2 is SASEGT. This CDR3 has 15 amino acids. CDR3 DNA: TGTGCCAGCAGTGCGGCAGGACTAGGCACTCCGGTGGTGTTCTTC. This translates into CASSAAGLGTPVVFF.

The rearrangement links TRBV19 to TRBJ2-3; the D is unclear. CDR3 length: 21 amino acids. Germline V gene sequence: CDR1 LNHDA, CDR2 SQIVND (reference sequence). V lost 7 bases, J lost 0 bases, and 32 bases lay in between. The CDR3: CASTTRRAAATSVASTDTQYF. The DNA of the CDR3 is TGTGCCAGTACCACAAGAAGAGCTGCTGCCACGAGCGTGGCTAGCACAGATACGCAGTATTTT.

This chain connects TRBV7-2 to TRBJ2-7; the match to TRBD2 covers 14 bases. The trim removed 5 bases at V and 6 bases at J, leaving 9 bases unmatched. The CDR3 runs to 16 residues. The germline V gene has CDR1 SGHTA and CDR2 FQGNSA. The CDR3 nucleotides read TGTGCCAGCAGCCAATCCGGGACTAGCGGGAGACGCGAGCAGTACTTC. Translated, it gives CASSQSGTSGRREQYF. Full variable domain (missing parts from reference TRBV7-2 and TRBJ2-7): GAGVSQSPSNKVTEKGKDVELRCDPISGHTALYWYRQSLGQGLEFLIYFQGNSAPDKSGLPSDRFSAERTGGSVSTLTIQRTQQEDSAVYLCASSQSGTSGRREQYFGPGTRLTVT.

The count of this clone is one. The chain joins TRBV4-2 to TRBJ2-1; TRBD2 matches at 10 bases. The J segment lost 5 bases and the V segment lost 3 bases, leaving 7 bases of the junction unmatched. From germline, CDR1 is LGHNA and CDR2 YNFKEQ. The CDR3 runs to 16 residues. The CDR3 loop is CASSQERLAGHNEQFF. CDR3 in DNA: TGTGCCAGCAGCCAGGAAAGACTAGCGGGTCACAATGAGCAGTTCTTC.

The CDR3 here is CASSLPEVGLSRQYF. CDR3 DNA sequence: TGTGCCAGCAGCTTACCCGAGGTGGGCCTAAGTCGGCAGTACTTC. This chain uses TRBV7-9 with TRBJ2-7; D is unresolved. V lost 2 bases and J lost 9, with 20 bases in between. Germline V gene data show CDR1 as SEHNR and CDR2 as FQNEAQ (reference sequence). This CDR3 contains 15 residues.

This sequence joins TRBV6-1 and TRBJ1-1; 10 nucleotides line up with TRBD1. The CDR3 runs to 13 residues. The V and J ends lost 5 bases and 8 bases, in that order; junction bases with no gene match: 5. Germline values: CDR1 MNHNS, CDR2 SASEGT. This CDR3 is CASSRRDRGEAFF. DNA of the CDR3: TGTGCCAGCAGTCGACGGGACAGGGGCGAAGCTTTCTTT.

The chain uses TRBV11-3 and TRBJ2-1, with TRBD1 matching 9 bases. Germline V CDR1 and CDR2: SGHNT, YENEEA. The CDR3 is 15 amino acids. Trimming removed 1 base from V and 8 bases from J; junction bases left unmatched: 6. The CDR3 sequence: CASSLGGTGSDEQFF. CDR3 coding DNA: TGTGCCAGCAGCTTAGGGGGGACAGGGTCAGATGAGCAGTTCTTC.

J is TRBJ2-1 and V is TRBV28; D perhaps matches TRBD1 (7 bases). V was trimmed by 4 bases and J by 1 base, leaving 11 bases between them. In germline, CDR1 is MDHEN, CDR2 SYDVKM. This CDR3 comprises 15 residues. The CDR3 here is CASSSPGGSYNEQFF. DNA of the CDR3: TGTGCCAGCAGTTCACCAGGGGGGTCCTACAATGAGCAGTTCTTC.

The DNA of the CDR3 is TGTGCCAGCAGCTTAAGGGGACTAGCGGGGACGGACGCCTACAATGAGCAGTTCTTC. Encoded protein: CASSLRGLAGTDAYNEQFF. The rearrangement links TRBV7-3 to TRBJ2-1; 13 bases map to TRBD2. The germline V gene has CDR1 SGHTA and CDR2 FQGTGA. The junction had 8 bases not matched to a gene; V was cut back by 1 base and J by 2 bases. This CDR3 is 19 amino acids long.

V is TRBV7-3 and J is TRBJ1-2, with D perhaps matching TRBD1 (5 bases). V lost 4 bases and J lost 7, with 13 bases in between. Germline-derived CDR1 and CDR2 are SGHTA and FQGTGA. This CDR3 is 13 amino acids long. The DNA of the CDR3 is TGTGCCAGCAGCTATCGGGATGGGGGTGGCTACACCTTC. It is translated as CASSYRDGGGYTF.

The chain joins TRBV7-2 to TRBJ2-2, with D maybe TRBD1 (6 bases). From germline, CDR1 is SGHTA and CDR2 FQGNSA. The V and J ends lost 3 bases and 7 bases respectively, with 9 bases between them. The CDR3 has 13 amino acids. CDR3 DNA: TGTGCCAGCAGCTTTTCCAGGGGCGGGGAGCTGTTTTTT. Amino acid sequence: CASSFSRGGELFF.

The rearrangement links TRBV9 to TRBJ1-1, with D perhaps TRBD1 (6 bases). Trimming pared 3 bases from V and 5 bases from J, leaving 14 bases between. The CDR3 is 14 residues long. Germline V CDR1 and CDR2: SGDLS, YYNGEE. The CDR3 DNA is TGTGCCAGCAGCGCGAACCAGGGGTGGACTGAAGCTTTCTTT. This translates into CASSANQGWTEAFF.

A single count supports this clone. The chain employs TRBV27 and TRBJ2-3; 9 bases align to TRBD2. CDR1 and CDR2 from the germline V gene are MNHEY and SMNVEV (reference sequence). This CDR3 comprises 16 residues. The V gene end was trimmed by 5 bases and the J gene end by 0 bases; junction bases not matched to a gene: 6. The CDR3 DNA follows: TGTGCCAGCAGTCCCCAGACTAGCGGTAGCACAGATACGCAGTATTTT. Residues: CASSPQTSGSTDTQYF.

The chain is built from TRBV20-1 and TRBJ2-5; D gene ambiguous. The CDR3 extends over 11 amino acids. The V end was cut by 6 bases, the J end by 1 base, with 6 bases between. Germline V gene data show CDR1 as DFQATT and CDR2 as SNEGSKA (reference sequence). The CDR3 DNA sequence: TGCAGTGCAGAGACCCAAGAGACCCAGTACTTC. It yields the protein CSAETQETQYF.

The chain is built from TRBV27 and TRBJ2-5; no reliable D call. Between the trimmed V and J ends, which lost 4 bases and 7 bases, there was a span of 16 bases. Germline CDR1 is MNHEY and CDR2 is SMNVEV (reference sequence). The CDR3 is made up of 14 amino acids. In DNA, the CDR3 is TGTGCCAGCAGTTCTTTATCCCAGGTTGCGACCCAGTACTTC. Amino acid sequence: CASSSLSQVATQYF.

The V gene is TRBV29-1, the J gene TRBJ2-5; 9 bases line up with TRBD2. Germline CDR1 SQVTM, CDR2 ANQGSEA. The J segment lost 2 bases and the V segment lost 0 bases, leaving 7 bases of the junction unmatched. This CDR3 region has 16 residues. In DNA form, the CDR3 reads TGCAGCGTTGAAGATTGGGAGACTAGCGGACAAGAGACCCAGTACTTC. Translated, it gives CSVEDWETSGQETQYF.

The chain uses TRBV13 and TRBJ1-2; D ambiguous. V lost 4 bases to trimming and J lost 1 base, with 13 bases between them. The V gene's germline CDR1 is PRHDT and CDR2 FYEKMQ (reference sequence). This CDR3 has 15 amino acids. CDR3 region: CASSWRTVHNYGYTF. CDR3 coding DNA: TGTGCCAGCAGCTGGAGGACGGTTCATAACTATGGCTACACCTTC.